These 19 T cell receptor beta chains were all obtained from the same sample, sequenced in a study of siplizumab effects on memory and regulatory T cells. Method: immunoSEQ multiplex PCR; TCRdb's copy keeps in-frame clones and lacks some. The table records tens of thousands of clones, 94% of them present only once. Material: non-Treg CD4+ T cells sorted from blood. Receptors were obtained from a human donor in good health.

The rearrangement joins TRBV11-3 to TRBJ2-3, with 14 bases fitting TRBD2. Unmatched junction bases numbered 10, after V lost 4 bases and J lost 4 bases. Per the germline V gene, CDR1 is SGHNT and CDR2 is YENEEA. This CDR3 spans 18 amino acids. The DNA of the CDR3 is TGTGCCAGCAGCTCCGGGACTAGCGGGAGACTGTTGGCAGATACGCAGTATTTT. Amino acid sequence: CASSSGTSGRLLADTQYF.

CDR3 sequence reads: CASSGNRAGYNEQFF. The CDR3 bases are TGCGCCAGCAGCGGTAACAGGGCGGGGTACAATGAGCAGTTCTTC. The chain links TRBV5-1 to TRBJ2-1; D may match TRBD1 or TRBD2 (6 bases each). This CDR3 is built from 15 residues. The ends were cut back, 4 bases at V and 4 bases at J, with 15 bases in the middle. The germline CDR1 and CDR2 sequences are SGHRS and YFSETQ.

The chain joins TRBV5-1 to TRBJ2-3; 11 bases are a match to TRBD2. The CDR3 length is 16 residues. Germline CDR1 reads SGHRS; CDR2 reads YFSETQ. Unmatched junction bases numbered 7, after V lost 4 bases and J lost 3 bases. The DNA of the CDR3 is TGCGCCAGCAGCATAACCGGGACTAGCGGAACAGATACGCAGTATTTT. This sequence encodes CASSITGTSGTDTQYF.

The CDR3 region has the DNA TGTGCCAGCAGGCTGACTAGCGGTCTTTACGAGCAGTACTTC. Amino acids: CASRLTSGLYEQYF. The chain uses TRBV6-6 and TRBJ2-7, with TRBD2 identical over 9 bases. Looked up from germline, CDR1 is MNHNY and CDR2 is SVGAGI (reference sequence). The CDR3 length is 14 residues. V was pared by 6 bases and J by 4 bases, with 7 bases of the junction left unmatched.

This chain connects TRBV7-3 to TRBJ2-3; D may correspond to TRBD1 or TRBD2 (6 bases each). Germline-derived CDR1 and CDR2 are SGHTA and FQGTGA. Trimming pared 2 bases from V and 4 bases from J, leaving 16 bases between. The CDR3 covers 16 residues. The DNA of the CDR3 is TGTGCCAGCAGCTTATGGACAGCGGAGGGCCCAGATACGCAGTATTTT. This translates into CASSLWTAEGPDTQYF.

The J gene is TRBJ2-5, the V gene TRBV5-4, with D perhaps matching TRBD2 (7 bases). The CDR3 runs 17 residues. The germline gives CDR1 SGHNT, CDR2 YYREEE (reference sequence). V was clipped by 3 bases and J by 2 bases, with 20 bases between them. In nucleotides, the CDR3 is TGTGCCAGCAGCTCGGGCCTGAAGGGAGGGGGGCAAGAGACCCAGTACTTC. It yields the protein CASSSGLKGGGQETQYF.

The gene calls are TRBV27 and TRBJ2-5, with 7 bases lining up with TRBD1. With V trimmed by 6 bases and J by 5 bases, 15 bases remained unmatched. This CDR3 has 16 residues. Germline V gene sequence: CDR1 MNHEY, CDR2 SMNVEV (reference sequence). CDR3 loop: CASSRGTASGRETQYF. DNA of the CDR3: TGTGCCAGCAGCCGAGGGACAGCCTCCGGACGGGAGACCCAGTACTTC.

V gene TRBV19 combines with J gene TRBJ1-1; D call uncertain. Germline lookup yields CDR1 LNHDA and CDR2 SQIVND (reference sequence). V lost 4 bases, J lost 0 bases, and 12 bases lay in between. This CDR3 is 15 amino acids long. The CDR3 DNA follows: TGTGCCAGTAGTACCCTTAATACCTTGAACACTGAAGCTTTCTTT. Protein sequence: CASSTLNTLNTEAFF.

The chain couples TRBV7-9 to TRBJ1-2; 8 bases line up with TRBD1. The J segment lost 0 bases and the V segment lost 5 bases, leaving 5 bases of the junction unmatched. The CDR3 loop spans 15 amino acids. Germline lookup yields CDR1 SEHNR and CDR2 FQNEAQ (reference sequence). CDR3 sequence (DNA): TGTGCCAGCAGCCGGACAGGGCTAGCTAACTATGGCTACACCTTC. Encoded protein: CASSRTGLANYGYTF.

V is TRBV4-1 and J is TRBJ2-3, with TRBD2 matching over 14 bases. The CDR3 is made up of 18 amino acids. V was pared by 0 bases and J by 4 bases, with 6 bases of the junction left unmatched. CDR1 is MGHRA and CDR2 is YSYEKL in the germline V gene. The CDR3 DNA is TGCGCCAGCAGCCAAGAAGGACTAGCGGGGGGCGGGGCAGATACGCAGTATTTT. Encoded protein: CASSQEGLAGGGADTQYF.

The chain is built from TRBV19 and TRBJ1-1, with 8 positions matching TRBD1. The CDR3 loop spans 16 amino acids. J gave up 5 bases and V 4 bases, and 12 bases lay outside the gene matches. Per germline, CDR1 LNHDA and CDR2 SQIVND (reference sequence). CDR3: CASSTPRTGKGTEAFF. The DNA of the CDR3 is TGTGCCAGTAGTACCCCGCGGACAGGGAAGGGGACTGAAGCTTTCTTT.

V and J are TRBV29-1 and TRBJ1-2, with 7 bases that match TRBD1. V shed 4 bases and J 1 base; nucleotides not matched to a gene: 6. Per the germline V gene, CDR1 is SQVTM and CDR2 is ANQGSEA. CDR3 length: 14 residues. The CDR3 reads CSVAEGAYNYGYTF. CDR3 coding DNA: TGCAGCGTTGCAGAGGGGGCTTATAACTATGGCTACACCTTC.

This sequence joins TRBV5-1 and TRBJ2-5; TRBD2 matches 13 bases. The V gene end was trimmed by 0 bases and the J gene end by 5 bases; junction bases not matched to a gene: 4. The CDR3 has 16 residues. Germline CDR1 reads SGHRS; CDR2 reads YFSETQ. In DNA form, the CDR3 reads TGCGCCAGCAGCTTGGAACTAGCGGGGGGGCAGGAGACCCAGTACTTC. Translated: CASSLELAGGQETQYF.

The count of this clone is one. The chain couples TRBV6-5 to TRBJ1-6, with 7 bases fitting TRBD1. Per germline, CDR1 MNHEY and CDR2 SVGAGI. There are 16 residues in the CDR3. Trimming took 1 base from V and 6 from J; bases not matched to a gene: 6. The CDR3 here is CASSYLTAGGNSPLHF. CDR3 sequence (DNA): TGTGCCAGCAGTTACTTAACGGCAGGGGGTAATTCACCCCTCCACTTT.

This chain uses TRBV18 with TRBJ2-7, with D possibly TRBD1 on 5 matching bases. Germline lookup yields CDR1 KGHSH and CDR2 LQKENI. V lost 6 bases to trimming and J lost 5 bases, with 14 bases between them. CDR3 length: 13 amino acids. DNA for the CDR3: TGTGCCAGCTCTCCCCCAGGGTCCGACGAGCAGTACTTC. This translates into CASSPPGSDEQYF.

The chain is built from TRBV30 and TRBJ2-1; TRBD2 matches at 7 bases. The CDR3 has 14 amino acids. The V gene end was trimmed by 5 bases and the J gene end by 3 bases; junction bases not matched to a gene: 7. Germline-derived CDR1 and CDR2 are GTSNPN and SVGIG (reference sequence). CDR3 loop: CAWALGGSYNEQFF. DNA of the CDR3: TGTGCCTGGGCCCTCGGCGGGAGCTACAATGAGCAGTTCTTC.

The J gene is TRBJ1-2, the V gene TRBV18; 8 nucleotides agree with TRBD1. With 3 bases clipped from V and 4 bases from J, the junction kept 7 bases outside the gene matches. From germline, CDR1 is KGHSH and CDR2 LQKENI. The CDR3 loop spans 15 amino acids. In DNA, the CDR3 is TGTGCCAGCTCACCGAGACAGGGGTTAGGCTATGGCTACACCTTC. Protein product: CASSPRQGLGYGYTF.

This chain uses TRBV27 with TRBJ1-4; no clear D gene. V lost 5 bases and J 4 bases, leaving 17 bases between the germline ends. This CDR3 region has 16 residues. Germline V gene sequence: CDR1 MNHEY, CDR2 SMNVEV (reference sequence). The CDR3 here is CASSPLPVSVNEKLFF. The CDR3, as DNA: TGTGCCAGCAGTCCACTCCCAGTGTCCGTTAATGAAAAACTGTTTTTT.

The CDR3 coding sequence is TGTGCCAGCAGCATACAGGGCTCTGGGGCCAACGTCCTGACTTTC. This translates into CASSIQGSGANVLTF. The chain carries TRBV9 and TRBJ2-6; weak D call: TRBD1 (6 bases). Germline CDR1 is SGDLS and CDR2 is YYNGEE. V gave up 4 bases and J gave up 0 bases, with 8 bases separating them. The CDR3 covers 15 residues.